The source of this T cell receptor beta chain is a study of beta chain features in type 1 diabetes. The overall study: Similarity in age, gender and cell yields was seen between patients and healthy donors.

This clone appeared a few times. No antigen is known for it. Other DNA sequences in this specimen translate into the identical CDR3. Sequenced material consisted of expressed TCRB transcripts (all of the isolated RNA was reverse transcribed). Average reads for naive, central memory and regulatory T cell samples were several million. Profiling relied on immunoSEQ multiplex PCR, and the TCRdb table lists in-frame clones only, not all of them. The data show 500,000 to 650,000 clones, with about an eighth seen just once and 0.095% to 0.15% held by the top ten. Points from the study as a whole: A pattern of fewer insertions and more deletions at VDJ junctions was seen in type 1 diabetes patients. Type 1 diabetes patients had moderately but significantly shorter TCRB CDR3s in all four CD4+ subsets.

CD45RO/CCR7/CD25/CD127/CD95/CD27 separated CD4+ naive, central memory, regulatory and stem cell-like memory cells by sorting. The CDR3 spans 14 residues. Deletions cut 1 base from V and 5 bases from J, with 8 bases between. Per the germline V gene, CDR1 is SGHTA and CDR2 is FQGNSA. The specimen was naive CD4+ T cells from blood. This chain connects TRBV7-2 to TRBJ2-2; D is unclear. The sequence derives from a man aged 25 to 40 with type 1 diabetes. CDR3 nucleotides: TGTGCCAGCAGCTTAGTAGCCCGGACCGGGGAGCTGTTTTTT. Protein sequence: CASSLVARTGELFF. Based on the CDR3 plus reference TRBV7-2 and TRBJ2-2, the full variable domain is GAGVSQSPSNKVTEKGKDVELRCDPISGHTALYWYRQSLGQGLEFLIYFQGNSAPDKSGLPSDRFSAERTGGSVSTLTIQRTQQEDSAVYLCASSLVARTGELFFGEGSRLTVL.